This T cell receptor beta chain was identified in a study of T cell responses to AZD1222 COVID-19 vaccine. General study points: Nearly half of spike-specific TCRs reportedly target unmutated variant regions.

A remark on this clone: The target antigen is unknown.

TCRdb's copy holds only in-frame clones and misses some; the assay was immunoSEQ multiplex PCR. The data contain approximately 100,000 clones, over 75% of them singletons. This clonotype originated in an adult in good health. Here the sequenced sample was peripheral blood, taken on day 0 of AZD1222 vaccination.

The CDR3 loop is CASSLRTVGYEQYF. The CDR3 DNA is TGTGCCAGCAGCCTACGGACAGTTGGCTACGAGCAGTACTTC. The chain joins TRBV5-6 to TRBJ2-7, with D perhaps TRBD1 (6 bases). This CDR3 is built from 14 residues. CDR1 and CDR2 from the germline V gene are SGHDT and YYEEEE. V was shortened by 4 bases and J by 3 bases, with 14 bases between the two germline ends.